The source of this T cell receptor (beta chain) is a study of blood T cell repertoires in COVID-19. Background on the study: The study drew acute and convalescent COVID-19 samples from the United States, Italy and Spain.

Seattle enrolled patients during active infection and tracked them longitudinally. Method: immunoSEQ multiplex PCR; TCRdb's copy keeps in-frame clones and lacks some. The table includes approximately 120,000 clones, 90% to 95% detected once. V was clipped by 6 bases and J by 1 base, with 14 bases between them. Germline values: CDR1 MDHEN, CDR2 SYDVKM. The length of the CDR3 is 15 residues. This chain links TRBV28 with TRBJ2-3; D gene ambiguous. Sequencing input: peripheral blood. The receptor was derived from a man aged 45-65 years with COVID-19, enrolled during active disease. The CDR3 loop reads CASSPPAEGTDTQYF. DNA for the CDR3: TGTGCCAGCAGCCCGCCCGCAGAGGGCACAGATACGCAGTATTTT.